A single sample is the source of the 10 T cell receptor beta chains below, sequenced in a study of cytomegalovirus exposure and HLA in healthy donors. The primer mix had 60 Vbeta and 13 Jbeta primers. Sequencing used immunoSEQ multiplex PCR; TCRdb keeps in-frame clones, though not all of them. The sample lists some 110,000 clones; roughly 9.9% were seen once. The sequenced sample consisted of PBMCs. The receptor source for this set is a man aged 25 to 40 in good health and CMV-seronegative.

This clone came up a few times. This chain links TRBV20-1 with TRBJ1-1; perhaps TRBD1 as D (5 bases). V lost 5 bases, J lost 11 bases, and 15 bases lay in between. There are 11 residues in the CDR3. CDR1 DFQATT and CDR2 SNEGSKA come from the germline V gene (reference sequence). CDR3 in DNA: TGCAGTGCTGGGGACTCACGGGCGGCTTTCTTT. Translated, it gives CSAGDSRAAFF.

This clone was counted between two and nine times. This chain links TRBV5-6 with TRBJ2-5, with 11 bases identical to TRBD1. The junction had 13 bases not matched to a gene; V was cut back by 5 bases and J by 4 bases. CDR3 size: 17 residues. Germline V lookup: CDR1 SGHDT, CDR2 YYEEEE. CDR3 residues: CASSFSMDRGLLETQYF. CDR3 in DNA: TGTGCCAGCAGTTTTAGTATGGACAGGGGGCTTTTAGAGACCCAGTACTTC.

The CDR3 DNA follows: TGTGCCAGCAGCAGGGACAACCAAGGGGATACGCAGTATTTT. Amino acid sequence: CASSRDNQGDTQYF. V gene TRBV7-9 combines with J gene TRBJ2-3; a weak D match, TRBD1 (6 bases). Germline-derived CDR1 and CDR2 are SEHNR and FQNEAQ (reference sequence). Trimming took off 5 bases at V and 6 bases at J, with 15 bases between the two ends. This CDR3 region has 14 residues.

This clone has just a few counts. The chain joins TRBV7-3 to TRBJ2-1; 7 bases map to TRBD1. The CDR3 contains 14 residues. The V gene's germline CDR1 is SGHTA and CDR2 FQGTGA. V lost 5 bases, J lost 6 bases, and 7 bases stayed unmatched. This chain's CDR3 is CASSLGQAGNEQFF. CDR3 sequence (DNA): TGTGCCAGCAGCCTCGGACAGGCGGGCAATGAGCAGTTCTTC. The complete variable domain, with remaining parts taken from reference TRBV7-3 and TRBJ2-1, reads GAGVSQTPSNKVTEKGKYVELRCDPISGHTALYWYRQSLGQGPEFLIYFQGTGAADDSGLPNDRFFAVRPEGSVSTLKIQRTERGDSAVYLCASSLGQAGNEQFFGPGTRLTVL.

This clone was detected a few times. CDR3 protein: CAWSVRGLSSYNEQFF. CDR3 DNA sequence: TGTGCCTGGAGTGTACGGGGATTGAGCTCCTACAATGAGCAGTTCTTC. This chain uses TRBV30 with TRBJ2-1; a possible D gene is TRBD2 (5 bases). V was pared by 0 bases and J by 0 bases, with 12 bases between. CDR3 size: 16 residues. Germline CDR1 reads GTSNPN; CDR2 reads SVGIG (reference sequence).

To note about this clone: At one end, the junction sequence differs from germline, possibly due to a read error. This sequence joins TRBV2 and TRBJ2-5; 10 bases line up with TRBD1. The tail of the sequence fits TRBJ2-7 better, so the J call may be wrong. Germline V lookup: CDR1 SNHLY, CDR2 FYNNEI. The CDR3 is made up of 15 amino acids. CDR3 protein: CASSPQTGGSHEQYF. The CDR3 coding sequence is TGTGCCAGCAGTCCTCAGACAGGGGGCTCCCACGAGCAGTACTTC.

This CDR3 is CASGWTGEVGNTIYF. DNA of the CDR3: TGTGCCAGCGGTTGGACAGGGGAGGTTGGAAACACCATATATTTT. This rearrangement joins TRBV25-1 to TRBJ1-3; 9 nucleotides line up with TRBD1. The ends lost 8 bases at V and 3 bases at J; junction bases unmatched: 8. This CDR3 comprises 15 residues. Germline CDR1 is MGHDK and CDR2 is SYGVNS.

The CDR3 loop reads CASSGQVSNQPQHF. In DNA form, the CDR3 reads TGTGCCAGCAGCGGACAGGTCTCGAATCAGCCCCAGCATTTT. The J gene is TRBJ1-5, the V gene TRBV7-9; 7 nucleotides line up with TRBD1. The CDR3 is 14 residues long. V was pared by 5 bases and J by 4 bases, with 5 bases of the junction left unmatched. Germline values: CDR1 SEHNR, CDR2 FQNEAQ (reference sequence).

The sample holds a few counts of this clone. The chain is built from TRBV5-6 and TRBJ2-7, with a possible D match to TRBD1 (6 bases). V dropped 3 bases and J dropped 3 bases, with 13 bases sitting between them. The CDR3 runs 14 residues. Germline loops: CDR1 SGHDT, CDR2 YYEEEE. CDR3 residues: CASSYFGQSYEQYF. CDR3 coding DNA: TGTGCCAGCAGCTACTTCGGACAGAGCTACGAGCAGTACTTC.

In this sample, this clone turned up a few times. This sequence joins TRBV11-3 and TRBJ2-7; the match to TRBD2 covers 13 bases. This CDR3 has 16 residues. The V and J ends lost 2 bases and 4 bases, in that order; junction bases with no gene match: 5. The germline CDR1 and CDR2 sequences are SGHNT and YENEEA. For the CDR3, the DNA is TGTGCCAGCAGCTTACCCCCGGGACTAGCGGGGTACGAGCAGTACTTC. Protein: CASSLPPGLAGYEQYF.